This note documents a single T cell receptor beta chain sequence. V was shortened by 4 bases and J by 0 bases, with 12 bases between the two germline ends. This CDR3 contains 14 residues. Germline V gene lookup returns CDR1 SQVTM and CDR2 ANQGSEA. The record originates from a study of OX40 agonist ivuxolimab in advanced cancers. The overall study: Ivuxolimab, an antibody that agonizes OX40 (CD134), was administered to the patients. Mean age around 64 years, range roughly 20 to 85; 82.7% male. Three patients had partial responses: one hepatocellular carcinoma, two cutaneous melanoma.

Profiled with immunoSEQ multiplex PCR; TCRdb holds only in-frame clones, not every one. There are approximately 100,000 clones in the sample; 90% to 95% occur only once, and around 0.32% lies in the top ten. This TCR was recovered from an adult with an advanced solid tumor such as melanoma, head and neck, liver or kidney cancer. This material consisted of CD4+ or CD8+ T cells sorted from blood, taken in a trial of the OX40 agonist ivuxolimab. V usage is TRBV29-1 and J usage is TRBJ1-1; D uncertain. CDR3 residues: CSVGWSHMNTEAFF. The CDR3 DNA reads TGCAGCGTTGGGTGGTCTCACATGAACACTGAAGCTTTCTTT.